The 18 T cell receptor beta chains reported below all come from one sample, sequenced in a study of blood T cell repertoires in COVID-19 (dated by TCRdb to between 2020 and 2021). To prepare the library, the immunoSEQ multiplex PCR assay was applied. In TCRdb, the immuneACCESS table is reduced to in-frame sequences with V and J assigned. These tables do not hold every clone; where another copy was compared, an unresolved V gene accounts for under half, and the others remain unexplained. The sample records approximately 150,000 clones, around 81% of which are singletons. The ten top clones hold about 7.5% of the sample. Sample: peripheral blood. Source of these receptors: a human donor in a cohort sampled during active COVID-19.

The chain couples TRBV6-6 to TRBJ1-2, with a tentative D call TRBD1 (5 bases). The germline gives CDR1 MNHNY, CDR2 SVGAGI (reference sequence). The V and J ends lost 6 bases and 5 bases respectively, with 10 bases between them. There are 12 residues in the CDR3. The CDR3 region has the DNA TGTGCCAGCAGCCGGGACTCATATGGCTACACCTTC. Its protein is CASSRDSYGYTF.

The sample holds a few counts of this clone. The chain couples TRBV7-2 to TRBJ2-7, with 9 bases that match TRBD1. The CDR3 is 14 residues long. After removal of 7 bases from V and 4 bases from J, the junction contained 8 bases not matched to a gene. Germline V gene data show CDR1 as SGHTA and CDR2 as FQGNSA. The CDR3 DNA reads as TGTGCCAGCAATACAGGGACAGGGTCGTACGAGCAGTACTTC. Its protein is CASNTGTGSYEQYF.

This chain uses TRBV11-2 with TRBJ2-2, with D possibly TRBD1 on 5 matching bases. The V and J ends lost 1 base and 7 bases respectively, with 13 bases between them. CDR1 is SGHAT, CDR2 FQNNGV, per germline. The CDR3 is 15 amino acids. The CDR3 region has the DNA TGTGCCAGCAGCTTAGCAGAAGGGGTTCGCGGGGAGCTGTTTTTT. Its protein is CASSLAEGVRGELFF.

This clone was observed a few times. J is TRBJ2-7 and V is TRBV6-5; 9 bases are shared with TRBD1. Trimming removed 4 bases from V and 2 bases from J; junction bases left unmatched: 6. The CDR3 spans 15 residues. CDR1 and CDR2 from the germline V gene are MNHEY and SVGAGI. The CDR3 bases are TGTGCCAGCAGTTCCCTACACAGGGGGCCCTACGAGCAGTACTTC. Its protein is CASSSLHRGPYEQYF.

The chain carries TRBV28 and TRBJ2-5, with TRBD2 as a possible D gene (5 bases). The V gene lost 2 bases and the J gene lost 0 bases, with 13 bases spanning the gap. CDR3 size: 16 residues. Germline lookup yields CDR1 MDHEN and CDR2 SYDVKM. CDR3 in amino acids: CASSLKASSYQETQYF. CDR3 coding DNA: TGTGCCAGCAGTTTAAAGGCTAGCAGCTACCAAGAGACCCAGTACTTC.

The table lists this clone with a few counts. The V gene is TRBV3-1 (or the pseudogene TRBV3-2), the J gene TRBJ1-2, with D possibly matching TRBD1 (6 bases). V lost 4 bases and J 7 bases, leaving 13 bases between the germline ends. Germline CDR1 and CDR2: LGHDT and YNNKEL (reference sequence). This CDR3 contains 13 residues. The CDR3 bases are TGTGCCAGCAGCCTGAGGGACAACGCTGGCTACACCTTC. It is translated as CASSLRDNAGYTF.

The chain links TRBV7-2 to TRBJ2-7; 14 nucleotides line up with TRBD2. The V and J ends lost 5 bases and 5 bases, in that order; junction bases with no gene match: 5. Germline CDR1 SGHTA, CDR2 FQGNSA. CDR3 length: 15 amino acids. CDR3 DNA sequence: TGTGCCAGCAGCAGGACTAGCGGGAGGCAAAACGAGCAGTACTTC. Translation gives CASSRTSGRQNEQYF.

CDR3 in amino acids: CASSFRLAGGTGELFF. For the CDR3, the DNA is TGTGCCAGCAGCTTCAGGCTAGCGGGAGGGACCGGGGAGCTGTTTTTT. V is TRBV7-2 and J is TRBJ2-2, with 12 bases aligning to TRBD2. The germline gives CDR1 SGHTA, CDR2 FQGNSA. The CDR3 contains 16 residues. Unmatched junction bases numbered 4, after V lost 3 bases and J lost 5 bases. The full variable domain, completed using reference TRBV7-2 and TRBJ2-2, is GAGVSQSPSNKVTEKGKDVELRCDPISGHTALYWYRQSLGQGLEFLIYFQGNSAPDKSGLPSDRFSAERTGGSVSTLTIQRTQQEDSAVYLCASSFRLAGGTGELFFGEGSRLTVL.

The CDR3 loop is CASSHPRGVEANYGYTF. CDR3 in DNA: TGTGCCAGCAGCCACCCCCGCGGGGTTGAGGCTAACTATGGCTACACCTTC. The chain has TRBV3-1 (or the pseudogene TRBV3-2) and TRBJ1-2; D ambiguous. V shed 3 bases and J shed 0 bases, with 17 bases lying between them. The CDR3 consists of 17 residues. The germline V gene has CDR1 LGHDT and CDR2 YNNKEL (reference sequence).

The chain couples TRBV5-4 to TRBJ2-7, with 9 bases matching TRBD1. CDR1 is SGHNT and CDR2 is YYREEE in the germline V gene (reference sequence). The CDR3 spans 15 residues. V dropped 4 bases and J dropped 6; count of bases not matched to a gene: 11. The CDR3 DNA reads as TGTGCCAGCAGCCTACCGGGACAGGGAACGATCGAGCAGTACTTC. This translates into CASSLPGQGTIEQYF.

The chain joins TRBV4-3 to TRBJ2-6; tentative D call: TRBD1 (6 bases). The CDR3 has 19 amino acids. The V end was cut by 0 bases, the J end by 1 base, with 16 bases between. CDR1 LGHNA and CDR2 YSLEER come from the germline V gene. Written as DNA, the CDR3 is TGCGCCAGCAGCCAAGATCTTGGGACATCTGGTTCTGGGGCCAACGTCCTGACTTTC. Encoded protein: CASSQDLGTSGSGANVLTF.

This sequence joins TRBV29-1 and TRBJ1-1; 10 nucleotides agree with TRBD1. Trimming removed 3 bases from V and 8 bases from J; junction bases left unmatched: 3. The CDR3 totals 12 residues. Germline loops: CDR1 SQVTM, CDR2 ANQGSEA. The CDR3 sequence is CSVEGQGIEAFF. Here the CDR3 DNA reads TGCAGCGTTGAGGGACAGGGGATAGAAGCTTTCTTT.

J is TRBJ2-7 and V is TRBV5-1; TRBD2 is a possible D gene (5 bases). The V end was cut by 0 bases, the J end by 2 bases, with 9 bases between. From germline, CDR1 is SGHRS and CDR2 YFSETQ. CDR3 length: 14 residues. CDR3 nucleotides: TGCGCCAGCAGCTTGGTATCGGGAACCTACGAGCAGTACTTC. The encoded protein is CASSLVSGTYEQYF.

This clone is a singleton in its sample. The rearrangement joins TRBV9 to TRBJ2-2, with D possibly matching TRBD2 (6 bases). CDR3 length: 15 residues. Germline V CDR1 and CDR2: SGDLS, YYNGEE. V lost 4 bases, J lost 3 bases, and 13 bases lay in between. The CDR3 loop reads CASSPGGRYTGELFF. The DNA for the CDR3 is TGTGCCAGCAGCCCCGGGGGAAGGTACACCGGGGAGCTGTTTTTT.

The DNA of the CDR3 is TGTGCCAGCAGCTTAGGGTCGACAGGGGGCGTCGGGGCTTTCTTT. Translating it yields CASSLGSTGGVGAFF. The chain combines TRBV11-2 with TRBJ1-1; the match to TRBD1 covers 10 bases. Germline-derived CDR1 and CDR2 are SGHAT and FQNNGV. The junction had 10 bases not matched to a gene; V was cut back by 1 base and J by 11 bases. The CDR3 is 15 amino acids.

The chain couples TRBV28 to TRBJ1-2; D is undetermined. CDR1 and CDR2 from the germline V gene are MDHEN and SYDVKM. The CDR3 runs to 14 residues. V was cut by 6 bases and J by 1 base, with 12 bases left in between. CDR3 amino acids: CASRSDIINYGYTF. As DNA, the CDR3 is TGTGCCAGCAGATCCGACATTATTAACTATGGCTACACCTTC.

The chain carries TRBV27 and TRBJ1-5; TRBD1 might be the D (5 bases). The V gene's germline CDR1 is MNHEY and CDR2 SMNVEV (reference sequence). The CDR3 has 16 amino acids. The ends were cut back, 8 bases at V and 0 bases at J, with 17 bases in the middle. The CDR3, as DNA: TGTGCCAGCCTAAGTGGGGGGAGTTTTAGCAATCAGCCCCAGCATTTT. Its translation is CASLSGGSFSNQPQHF.

This rearrangement joins TRBV9 to TRBJ2-1; 13 nucleotides match TRBD2. The germline V gene encodes CDR1 SGDLS and CDR2 YYNGEE. The CDR3 consists of 15 residues. The ends lost 2 bases at V and 7 bases at J; junction bases unmatched: 3. The CDR3 DNA follows: TGTGCCAGCAGCGTGACTAGCGGGAGGTTTAATGAGCAGTTCTTC. This encodes CASSVTSGRFNEQFF.